This note documents a single TCR beta chain sequence. The data belong to a study of early T cells in non-severe SARS-CoV-2 infection. Germline lookup yields CDR1 SGHAT and CDR2 FQDESV (reference sequence). The CDR3 is 13 amino acids. Trimming left V 5 bases short and J 0 bases short, with 5 bases between. Using its own MiXCR run on the 5' RACE reads, TCRdb lists one record per CDR3 protein. The table includes some 66,000 distinct CDR3 sequences, about 12% detected once. Sequencing was performed on whole blood. This sequence was found in an adult who was a healthcare worker with PCR-confirmed SARS-CoV-2 infection or an uninfected control (not recorded which). The rearrangement joins TRBV11-1 to TRBJ2-1; no clear D. CDR3 in amino acids: CASSPSSYNEQFF. CDR3 sequence (DNA): TGTGCCAGCAGCCCAAGCTCCTACAATGAGCAGTTCTTC.